This T cell receptor (beta chain) was recovered during a study of CD8 T cells in Susac syndrome. Random-hexamer reverse transcription was applied to about 0.45 to 1 ug RNA. By means of immunoSEQ multiplex PCR, TCR beta CDR3 spanning 54 Vbeta and 13 Jbeta underwent amplification. TCRdb re-called the immunoSEQ multiplex PCR reads through MiXCR, storing one row per CDR3 protein. The profile shows roughly 190,000 distinct CDR3 sequences, 90% to 95% of them singletons. This clonotype was seen a handful of times. Between the trimmed V and J ends, which lost 0 bases and 8 bases, there was a span of 15 bases. Germline CDR1 and CDR2: SGHNT and YYREEE (reference sequence). This CDR3 has 15 residues.

The TCR was taken from a human donor with Susac syndrome. Sequencing was carried out using CD4+ T cells from PBMCs. The gene calls are TRBV5-4 and TRBJ2-1, with unresolved D. CDR3 nucleotide sequence: TGTGCCAGCAGCTTGGGGGGTAGCAGTATCGATGAGCAGTTCTTC. Protein: CASSLGGSSIDEQFF.